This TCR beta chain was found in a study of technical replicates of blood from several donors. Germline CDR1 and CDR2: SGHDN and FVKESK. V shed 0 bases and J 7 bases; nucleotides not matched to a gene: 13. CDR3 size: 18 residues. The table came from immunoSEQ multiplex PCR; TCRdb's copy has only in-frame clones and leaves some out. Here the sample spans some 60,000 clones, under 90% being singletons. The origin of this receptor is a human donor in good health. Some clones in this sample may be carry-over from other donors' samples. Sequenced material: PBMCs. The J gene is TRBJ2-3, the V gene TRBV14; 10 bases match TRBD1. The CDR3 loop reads CASSQDAHRDRGPNTQYF. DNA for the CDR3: TGTGCCAGCAGCCAAGATGCGCACCGGGACAGGGGACCGAATACGCAGTATTTT.